Below, 7 T cell receptor beta chains from the same sample are listed, as sequenced in a study of blood T cell repertoires in COVID-19. Clones were read by immunoSEQ multiplex PCR, and TCRdb kept only the in-frame ones, dropping some. The table shows about 250,000 clones, with 65% to 80% occurring only once. Sequencing was done on a sample of peripheral blood. These receptors were obtained from a woman between 35 and 50 years old with active or convalescent COVID-19.

The genes are TRBV3-1 (or the pseudogene TRBV3-2) and TRBJ2-5, with 9 bases matching TRBD2. Germline CDR1 LGHDT, CDR2 YNNKEL (reference sequence). The CDR3 loop spans 16 amino acids. V was pared by 4 bases and J by 3 bases, with 9 bases of the junction left unmatched. This chain's CDR3 is CASSRRGAGGKETQYF. CDR3 nucleotide sequence: TGTGCCAGCAGCCGCCGCGGAGCGGGGGGAAAAGAGACCCAGTACTTC.

The CDR3 DNA is TGTGCCAGCAGCCCCCGGACTAGTCAAAGGGCAGAGACCCAGTACTTC. Translated, it gives CASSPRTSQRAETQYF. The chain combines TRBV9 with TRBJ2-5; 7 bases fit TRBD2. CDR3 length: 16 residues. Germline CDR1 and CDR2: SGDLS and YYNGEE. With 4 bases clipped from V and 4 bases from J, the junction kept 13 bases outside the gene matches.

The rearrangement links TRBV6-5 to TRBJ1-6; unclear D gene. Germline V gene data show CDR1 as MNHEY and CDR2 as SVGAGI. The ends were cut back, 7 bases at V and 10 bases at J, with 20 bases in the middle. This CDR3 contains 15 residues. CDR3 residues: CASNPGGVQASPLHF. The CDR3 DNA reads as TGTGCCAGCAACCCCGGCGGGGTCCAGGCATCACCCCTCCACTTT.

This clone was recorded a few times. V usage is TRBV10-1 and J usage is TRBJ2-1, with 10 bases lining up with TRBD2. Germline CDR1 and CDR2: WNHNN and SYGVQD (reference sequence). Trimming cost V 8 bases and J 5 bases; bases outside gene matches: 3. The CDR3 has 13 residues. In DNA form, the CDR3 reads TGCGCCAGCCAGCGGGGGGGGGACAATGAGCAGTTCTTC. This codes for CASQRGGDNEQFF.

This chain uses TRBV6-6 with TRBJ1-4; 8 bases line up with TRBD1. J was trimmed by 8 bases and V by 5 bases; bases with no gene match: 13. Looked up from germline, CDR1 is MNHNY and CDR2 is SVGAGI (reference sequence). This CDR3 contains 16 residues. CDR3 amino acids: CASSNTDRGGWEKLFF. For the CDR3, the DNA is TGTGCCAGCAGTAATACCGACAGGGGAGGTTGGGAAAAACTGTTTTTT.

This rearrangement joins TRBV6-5 to TRBJ1-6; no definite D call. The CDR3 has 13 amino acids. CDR1 is MNHEY, CDR2 SVGAGI, per germline. Trimming cost V 8 bases and J 6 bases, with 11 bases left between them. The CDR3 DNA reads TGTGCCAGCGAAGAGGCCATTAATTCACCCCTCCACTTT. Encoded protein: CASEEAINSPLHF.

This clone was seen a single time. The rearrangement uses TRBV6-4 and TRBJ1-5; possible D gene TRBD1, 6 bases. Germline V gene lookup returns CDR1 MRHNA and CDR2 SNTAGT. With 8 bases removed from V and 1 base from J, the gap between germline ends came to 18 bases. The CDR3 has 16 residues. CDR3 in DNA: TGTGCCAGCCCGAAGAGGGGGAAATGGAGCAATCAGCCCCAGCATTTT. The encoded protein is CASPKRGKWSNQPQHF.